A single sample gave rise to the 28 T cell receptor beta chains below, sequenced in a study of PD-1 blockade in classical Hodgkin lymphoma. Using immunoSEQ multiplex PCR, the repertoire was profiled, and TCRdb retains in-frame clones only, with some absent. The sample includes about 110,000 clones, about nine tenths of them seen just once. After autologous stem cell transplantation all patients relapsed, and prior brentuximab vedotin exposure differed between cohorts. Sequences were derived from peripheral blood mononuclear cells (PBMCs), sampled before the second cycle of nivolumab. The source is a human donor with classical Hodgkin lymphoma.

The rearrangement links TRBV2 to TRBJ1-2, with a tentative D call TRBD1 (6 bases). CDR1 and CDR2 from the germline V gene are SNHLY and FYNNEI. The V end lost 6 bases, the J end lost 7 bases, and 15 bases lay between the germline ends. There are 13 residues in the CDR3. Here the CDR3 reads CASSFRGGGGYTF. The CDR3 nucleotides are TGTGCCAGCAGCTTCAGGGGAGGGGGTGGCTACACCTTC.

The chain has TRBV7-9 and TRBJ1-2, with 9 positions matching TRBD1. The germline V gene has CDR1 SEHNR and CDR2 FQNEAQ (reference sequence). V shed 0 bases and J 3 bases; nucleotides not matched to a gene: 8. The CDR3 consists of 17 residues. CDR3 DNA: TGTGCCAGCAGCTTAGCGCCGGGACAGGGCCGGGACTATGGCTACACCTTC. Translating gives CASSLAPGQGRDYGYTF. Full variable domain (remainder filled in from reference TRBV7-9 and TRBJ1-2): DTGVSQNPRHKITKRGQNVTFRCDPISEHNRLYWYRQTLGQGPEFLTYFQNEAQLEKSRLLSDRFSAERPKGSFSTLEIQRTEQGDSAMYLCASSLAPGQGRDYGYTFGSGTRLTVV.

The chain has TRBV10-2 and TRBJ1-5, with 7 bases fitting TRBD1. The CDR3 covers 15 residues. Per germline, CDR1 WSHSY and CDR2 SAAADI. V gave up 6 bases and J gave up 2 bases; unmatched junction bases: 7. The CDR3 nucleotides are TGCGCCAGCAGGACAGGGAGGAATGGCAATCAGCCCCAGCATTTT. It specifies CASRTGRNGNQPQHF.

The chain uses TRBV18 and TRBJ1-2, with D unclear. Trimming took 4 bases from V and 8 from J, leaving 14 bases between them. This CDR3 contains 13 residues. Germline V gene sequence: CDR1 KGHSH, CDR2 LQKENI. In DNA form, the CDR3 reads TGTGCCAGCTCACGAAACGAAGGGAGCGGCTACACCTTC. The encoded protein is CASSRNEGSGYTF. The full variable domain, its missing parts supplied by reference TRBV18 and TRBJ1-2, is NAGVMQNPRHLVRRRGQEARLRCSPMKGHSHVYWYRQLPEEGLKFMVYLQKENIIDESGMPKERFSAEFPKEGPSILRIQQVVRGDSAAYFCASSRNEGSGYTFGSGTRLTVV.

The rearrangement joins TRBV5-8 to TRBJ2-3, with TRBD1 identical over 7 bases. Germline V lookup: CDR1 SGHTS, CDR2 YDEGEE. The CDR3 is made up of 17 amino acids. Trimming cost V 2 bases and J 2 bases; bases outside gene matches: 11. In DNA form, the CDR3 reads TGTGCCAGCAGCTTCGAGGGGTGGGACAGACTCACAGATACGCAGTATTTT. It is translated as CASSFEGWDRLTDTQYF.

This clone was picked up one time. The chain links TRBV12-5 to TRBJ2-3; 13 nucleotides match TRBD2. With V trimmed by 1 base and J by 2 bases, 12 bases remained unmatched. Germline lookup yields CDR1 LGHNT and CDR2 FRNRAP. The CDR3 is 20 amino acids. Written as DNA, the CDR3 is TGTGCTAGTGGTTTGGCGCCCTTCGGGACTAGCGGGGTATACACAGATACGCAGTATTTT. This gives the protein CASGLAPFGTSGVYTDTQYF.

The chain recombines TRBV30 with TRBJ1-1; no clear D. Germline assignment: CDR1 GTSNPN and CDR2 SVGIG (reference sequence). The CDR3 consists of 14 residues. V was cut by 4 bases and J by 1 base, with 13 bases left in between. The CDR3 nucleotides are TGTGCCTGGACCCCCGCGGACGCGAACACTGAAGCTTTCTTT. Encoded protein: CAWTPADANTEAFF. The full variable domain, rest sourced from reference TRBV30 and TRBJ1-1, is SQTIHQWPATLVQPVGSPLSLECTVEGTSNPNLYWYRQAAGRGLQLLFYSVGIGQISSEVPQNLSASRPQDRQFILSSKKLLLSDSGFYLCAWTPADANTEAFFGQGTRLTVV.

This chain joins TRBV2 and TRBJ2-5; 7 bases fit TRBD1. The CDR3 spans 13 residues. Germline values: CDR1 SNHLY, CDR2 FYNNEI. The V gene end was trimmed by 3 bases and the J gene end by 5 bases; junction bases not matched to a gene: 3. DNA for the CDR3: TGTGCCAGCAGTGATCGACAGGGCGAGACCCAGTACTTC. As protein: CASSDRQGETQYF.

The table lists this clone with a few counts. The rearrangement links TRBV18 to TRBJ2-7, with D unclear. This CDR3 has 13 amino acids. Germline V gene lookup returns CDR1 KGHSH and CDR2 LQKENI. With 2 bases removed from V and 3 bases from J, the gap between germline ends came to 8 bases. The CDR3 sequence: CASSPALGYEQYF. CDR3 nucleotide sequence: TGTGCCAGCTCACCAGCTCTAGGCTACGAGCAGTACTTC.

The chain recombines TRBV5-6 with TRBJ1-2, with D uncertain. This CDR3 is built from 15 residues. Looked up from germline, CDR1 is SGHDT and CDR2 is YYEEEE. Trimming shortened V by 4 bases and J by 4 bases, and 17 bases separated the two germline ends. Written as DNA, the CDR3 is TGTGCCAGCAGCCCGGGGAGGTATCAGGTCTATGGCTACACCTTC. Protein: CASSPGRYQVYGYTF.

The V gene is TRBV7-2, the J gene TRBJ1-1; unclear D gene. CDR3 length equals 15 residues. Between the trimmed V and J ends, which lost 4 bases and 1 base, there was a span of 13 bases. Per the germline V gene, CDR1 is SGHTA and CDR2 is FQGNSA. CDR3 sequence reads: CASSSVRTKNTEAFF. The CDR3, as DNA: TGTGCCAGCAGCTCCGTGAGGACGAAGAACACTGAAGCTTTCTTT.

CDR3 in DNA: TGTGCCAGCAGAGACAGGATCCTGCAGCCCCAGCATTTT. It yields the protein CASRDRILQPQHF. V is TRBV2 and J is TRBJ1-5, with a weak D call TRBD1 (6 bases). The CDR3 is 13 residues long. CDR1 is SNHLY, CDR2 FYNNEI, per germline. Between the trimmed V and J ends, which lost 6 bases and 7 bases, there was a span of 13 bases. The full variable domain, rest sourced from reference TRBV2 and TRBJ1-5, is EPEVTQTPSHQVTQMGQEVILRCVPISNHLYFYWYRQILGQKVEFLVSFYNNEISEKSEIFDDQFSVERPDGSNFTLKIRSTKLEDSAMYFCASRDRILQPQHFGDGTRLSIL.

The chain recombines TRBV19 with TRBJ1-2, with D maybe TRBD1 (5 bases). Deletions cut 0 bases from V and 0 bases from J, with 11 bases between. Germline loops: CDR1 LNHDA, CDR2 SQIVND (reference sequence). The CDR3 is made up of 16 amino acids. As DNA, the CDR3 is TGTGCCAGTAGTATAGATGGAGGGACGACTAACTATGGCTACACCTTC. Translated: CASSIDGGTTNYGYTF.

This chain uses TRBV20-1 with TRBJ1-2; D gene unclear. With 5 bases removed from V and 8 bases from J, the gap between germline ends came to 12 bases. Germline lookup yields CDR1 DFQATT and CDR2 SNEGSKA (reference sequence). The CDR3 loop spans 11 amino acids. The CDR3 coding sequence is TGCAGTGCTTTTTCGGCTGGGGGCTACACCTTC. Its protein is CSAFSAGGYTF.

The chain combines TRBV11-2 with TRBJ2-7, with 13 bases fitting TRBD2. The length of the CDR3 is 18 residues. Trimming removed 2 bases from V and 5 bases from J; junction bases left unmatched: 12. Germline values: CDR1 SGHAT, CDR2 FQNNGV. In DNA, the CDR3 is TGTGCCAGCAGCTTAATAGGACTAGCGGGAGTCGTTGCAGACGAGCAGTACTTC. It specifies CASSLIGLAGVVADEQYF. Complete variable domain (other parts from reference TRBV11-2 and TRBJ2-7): EAGVAQSPRYKIIEKRQSVAFWCNPISGHATLYWYQQILGQGPKLLIQFQNNGVVDDSQLPKDRFSAERLKGVDSTLKIQPAKLEDSAVYLCASSLIGLAGVVADEQYFGPGTRLTVT.

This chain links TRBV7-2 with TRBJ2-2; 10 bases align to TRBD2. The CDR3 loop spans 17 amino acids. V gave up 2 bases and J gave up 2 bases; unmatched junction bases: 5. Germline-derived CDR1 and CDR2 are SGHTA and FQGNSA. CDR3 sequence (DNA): TGTGCCAGCAGCTTATCGGGACTAGCGAGAAACACCGGGGAGCTGTTTTTT. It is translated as CASSLSGLARNTGELFF. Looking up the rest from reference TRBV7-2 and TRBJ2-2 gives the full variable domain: GAGVSQSPSNKVTEKGKDVELRCDPISGHTALYWYRQSLGQGLEFLIYFQGNSAPDKSGLPSDRFSAERTGGSVSTLTIQRTQQEDSAVYLCASSLSGLARNTGELFFGEGSRLTVL.

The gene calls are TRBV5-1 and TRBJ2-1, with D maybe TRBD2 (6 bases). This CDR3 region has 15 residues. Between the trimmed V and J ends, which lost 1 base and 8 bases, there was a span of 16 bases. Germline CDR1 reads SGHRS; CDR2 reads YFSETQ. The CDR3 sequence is CASSLLSGSIDEQFF. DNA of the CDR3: TGCGCCAGCAGCTTGCTTAGCGGAAGTATCGATGAGCAGTTCTTC.

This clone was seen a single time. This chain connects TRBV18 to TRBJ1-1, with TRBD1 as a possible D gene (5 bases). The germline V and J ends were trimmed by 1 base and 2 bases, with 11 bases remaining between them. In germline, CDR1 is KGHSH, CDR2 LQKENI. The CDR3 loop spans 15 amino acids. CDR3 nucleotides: TGTGCCAGCTCACCACTGGGGGGATTTAACACTGAAGCTTTCTTT. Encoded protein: CASSPLGGFNTEAFF.

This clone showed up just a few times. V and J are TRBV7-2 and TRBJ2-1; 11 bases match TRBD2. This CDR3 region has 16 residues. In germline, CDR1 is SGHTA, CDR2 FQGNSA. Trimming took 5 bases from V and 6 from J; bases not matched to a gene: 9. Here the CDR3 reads CASSTTSGSMGNEQFF. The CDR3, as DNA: TGTGCCAGCAGCACCACTAGCGGGAGCATGGGCAATGAGCAGTTCTTC.

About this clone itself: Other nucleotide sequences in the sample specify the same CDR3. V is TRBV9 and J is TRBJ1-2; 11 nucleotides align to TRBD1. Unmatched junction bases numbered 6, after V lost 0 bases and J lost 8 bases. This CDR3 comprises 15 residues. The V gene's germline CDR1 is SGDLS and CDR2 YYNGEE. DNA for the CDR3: TGTGCCAGCAGCGTAGGCGGACAGGGGGCGGGAGGCTACACCTTC. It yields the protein CASSVGGQGAGGYTF.

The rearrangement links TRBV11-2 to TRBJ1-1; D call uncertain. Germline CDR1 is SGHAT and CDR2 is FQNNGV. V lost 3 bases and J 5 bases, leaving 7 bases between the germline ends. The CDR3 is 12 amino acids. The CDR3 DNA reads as TGTGCCAGCAGCTTGTTAGGGACTGAAGCTTTCTTT. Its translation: CASSLLGTEAFF.

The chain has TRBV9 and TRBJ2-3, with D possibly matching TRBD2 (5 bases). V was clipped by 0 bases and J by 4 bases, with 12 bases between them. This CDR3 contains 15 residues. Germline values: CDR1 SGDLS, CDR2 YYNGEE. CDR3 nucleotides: TGTGCCAGCAGCGTAGTTATGGGAGTGGCAGATACGCAGTATTTT. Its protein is CASSVVMGVADTQYF.

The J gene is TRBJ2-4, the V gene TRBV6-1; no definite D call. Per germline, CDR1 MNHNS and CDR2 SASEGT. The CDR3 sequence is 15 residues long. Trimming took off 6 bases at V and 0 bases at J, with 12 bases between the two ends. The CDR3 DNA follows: TGTGCCAGCAGACTTTTCGACCAAGCCAAAAACATTCAGTACTTC. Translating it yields CASRLFDQAKNIQYF.

CDR3 residues: CASSLGSSYSEQFF. The CDR3 DNA sequence: TGTGCCAGCAGCTTAGGGTCAAGCTATTCTGAGCAGTTCTTC. The chain employs TRBV13 and TRBJ2-1; D ambiguous. The germline V gene encodes CDR1 PRHDT and CDR2 FYEKMQ (reference sequence). This CDR3 has 14 residues. V dropped 0 bases and J dropped 9 bases, with 12 bases sitting between them.

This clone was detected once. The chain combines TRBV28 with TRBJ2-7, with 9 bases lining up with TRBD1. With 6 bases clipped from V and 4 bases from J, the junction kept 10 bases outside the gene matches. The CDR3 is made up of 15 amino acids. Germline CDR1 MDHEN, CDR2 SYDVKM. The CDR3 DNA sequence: TGTGCCAGCAGCTCGGCGGGACAGGGTTCTTACGAGCAGTACTTC. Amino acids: CASSSAGQGSYEQYF.

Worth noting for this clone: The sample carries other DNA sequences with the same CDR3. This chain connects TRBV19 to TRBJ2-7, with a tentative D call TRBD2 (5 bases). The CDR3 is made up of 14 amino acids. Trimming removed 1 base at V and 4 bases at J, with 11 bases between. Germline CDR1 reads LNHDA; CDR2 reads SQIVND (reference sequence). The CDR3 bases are TGTGCCAGTAGTATAGGAGGGAGTACTTACGAGCAGTACTTC. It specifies CASSIGGSTYEQYF.

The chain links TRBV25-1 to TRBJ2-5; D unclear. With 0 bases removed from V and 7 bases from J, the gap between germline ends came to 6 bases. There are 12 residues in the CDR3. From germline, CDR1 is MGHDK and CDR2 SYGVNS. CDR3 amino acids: CASSEYLGTQYF. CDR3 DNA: TGTGCCAGCAGTGAATATCTAGGGACCCAGTACTTC.

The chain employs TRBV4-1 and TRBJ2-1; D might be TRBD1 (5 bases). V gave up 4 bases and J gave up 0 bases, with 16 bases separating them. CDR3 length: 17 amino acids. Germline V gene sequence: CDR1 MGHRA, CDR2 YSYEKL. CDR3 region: CASSRPVRGSSYNEQFF. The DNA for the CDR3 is TGCGCCAGCAGCCGCCCCGTAAGGGGTAGCTCCTACAATGAGCAGTTCTTC.